A selection of T cell receptor beta chains follows, all from one sample in a study of OX40 agonist ivuxolimab in advanced cancers. The repertoire was sequenced with immunoSEQ multiplex PCR; TCRdb's copy has only in-frame clones and lacks some. The data contain 28,000 or so clones, over 90% of them singletons. The sample was CD4+ or CD8+ T cells sorted from blood, taken in a trial of the OX40 agonist ivuxolimab. The receptors come from an adult with an advanced solid tumor such as melanoma, head and neck, liver or kidney cancer. Both conserved end residues are part of each CDR3. Fields, in order: D gene, V gene, clone size, J gene, CDR3 protein, CDR3 DNA. The D gene is left open where the match is weak. Clone size is stated in some rows and not others, as once, few, many or a class when expanded.

D: TRBD1; V: TRBV25-1; size: .; J: TRBJ2-7; CDR3: CASSPTGTGFDEQYF; DNA: TGTGCCAGCAGCCCCACCGGGACAGGGTTTGACGAGCAGTACTTC
D: .; V: TRBV6-1; size: .; J: TRBJ2-3; CDR3: CASKGTDTQYF; DNA: TGTGCCAGCAAGGGCACAGATACGCAGTATTTT
D: TRBD2; V: TRBV7-9; size: .; J: TRBJ2-7; CDR3: CASSHRTSGTPYEQYF; DNA: TGTGCCAGCAGCCATCGGACTAGCGGGACACCCTACGAGCAGTACTTC
D: .; V: TRBV29-1; size: .; J: TRBJ2-7; CDR3: CSVRDNSYEQYF; DNA: TGCAGCGTTAGGGACAATTCCTACGAGCAGTACTTC
D: .; V: TRBV23-1; size: .; J: TRBJ2-3; CDR3: CASSQLQARSTDTQYF; DNA: TGCGCCAGCAGTCAACTACAGGCCCGAAGCACAGATACGCAGTATTTT
D: .; V: TRBV28; size: .; J: TRBJ2-4; CDR3: CASSFFQRSLAKNIQYF; DNA: TGTGCCAGCAGTTTCTTCCAGCGCAGCCTAGCCAAAAACATTCAGTACTTC
D: TRBD1; V: TRBV18; size: .; J: TRBJ1-2; CDR3: CASSPYSGTGDYGGYTF; DNA: TGTGCCAGCTCACCCTATTCCGGGACAGGGGACTATGGAGGCTACACCTTC
D: .; V: TRBV6-1; size: .; J: TRBJ2-3; CDR3: CASSEAPRGGADTQYF; DNA: TGTGCCAGCAGTGAAGCGCCTCGAGGGGGGGCAGATACGCAGTATTTT
D: .; V: TRBV4-3; size: .; J: TRBJ1-1; CDR3: CASSQDWDGIGFF; DNA: TGCGCCAGCAGCCAAGATTGGGACGGTATTGGTTTCTTT
D: .; V: TRBV5-4; size: .; J: TRBJ2-7; CDR3: CASSHRSGHEQYF; DNA: TGTGCCAGCAGCCACCGGTCGGGCCACGAGCAGTACTTC
D: .; V: TRBV19; size: .; J: TRBJ2-1; CDR3: CASIGLAGGVYNEQFF; DNA: TGTGCCAGTATCGGGCTCGCTGGCGGGGTGTACAATGAGCAGTTCTTC
D: .; V: TRBV11-2; size: .; J: TRBJ2-7; CDR3: CASSLAASYEQYF; DNA: TGTGCCAGCAGCTTGGCAGCCTCCTACGAGCAGTACTTC
D: TRBD1; V: TRBV27; size: .; J: TRBJ2-7; CDR3: CASSQGQGSYEQYF; DNA: TGTGCCAGCTCTCAGGGACAGGGCTCCTACGAGCAGTACTTC
D: TRBD2; V: TRBV5-1; size: .; J: TRBJ2-5; CDR3: CASSRTPGGETQYF; DNA: TGCGCCAGCAGCAGGACCCCGGGGGGAGAGACCCAGTACTTC
D: .; V: TRBV5-1; size: once; J: TRBJ1-1; CDR3: CASSLLWLDQGGTEAFF; DNA: TGCGCCAGCAGCTTACTATGGTTGGATCAGGGAGGCACTGAAGCTTTCTTT